A single sample gave rise to the 3 T cell receptor beta chains below, sequenced in a study of neurological immune-mediated disorders. In TCRdb, the 5' RACE reads were re-called with MiXCR into one record per CDR3 protein. The sample shows tens of thousands of distinct CDR3 sequences, under 9.5% of them seen only once. The specimen sequenced was PBMCs. These receptors were collected from a woman in her 40s in good health.

The chain links TRBV5-1 to TRBJ2-7; possibly TRBD1 for D (5 bases). The CDR3 is 14 residues long. Trimming cost V 6 bases and J 2 bases, with 15 bases left between them. The germline CDR1 and CDR2 sequences are SGHRS and YFSETQ. DNA for the CDR3: TGCGCCAGCACTACCCTAGACAGAGCCTACGAGCAGTACTTC. This sequence encodes CASTTLDRAYEQYF.

This clonotype was counted ten times or more. This chain joins TRBV6-2 or TRBV6-3 and TRBJ1-1; D might be TRBD1 (5 bases). Germline CDR1 MNHEY, CDR2 SVGEGT. Trimming removed 2 bases from V and 4 bases from J, with 8 bases in between. This CDR3 spans 13 amino acids. The CDR3: CASSYRGSTEAFF. In DNA form, the CDR3 reads TGTGCCAGCAGTTACCGGGGGAGCACTGAAGCTTTCTTT.

The chain recombines TRBV29-1 with TRBJ1-5; TRBD1 might be the D (6 bases). The germline gives CDR1 SQVTM, CDR2 ANQGSEA. CDR3 length: 12 amino acids. Trimming removed 5 bases at V and 5 bases at J, with 10 bases between. As DNA, the CDR3 is TGCAGCGTTCGCAGGGGCGATCAGCCCCAGCATTTT. Translating gives CSVRRGDQPQHF. Full variable domain (outside the CDR3, taken from reference TRBV29-1 and TRBJ1-5): SAVISQKPSRDICQRGTSLTIQCQVDSQVTMMFWYRQQPGQSLTLIATANQGSEATYESGFVIDKFPISRPNLTFSTLTVSNMSPEDSSIYLCSVRRGDQPQHFGDGTRLSIL.